The 32 T cell receptor beta chains presented below share a single source sample, sequenced in a study of identical twins. TCRdb reprocessed the 5' RACE reads with MiXCR, giving one entry per CDR3 protein. The sample shows about 530,000 distinct CDR3 sequences, roughly 15% of them seen only once. The sample was also reused in another study, on yellow fever vaccine responses in identical twins.

Sequenced sample: CD4+ T cells sorted from blood. The receptors derive from a young woman in good health.

The chain is built from TRBV5-1 and TRBJ2-5; D uncertain. This CDR3 contains 14 residues. Looked up from germline, CDR1 is SGHRS and CDR2 is YFSETQ. Trimming took 1 base from V and 2 from J, leaving 9 bases between them. In nucleotides, the CDR3 is TGCGCCAGCAGCTTGTCAAACAGACAAGAGACCCAGTACTTC. Its protein product is CASSLSNRQETQYF.

This sequence joins TRBV5-1 and TRBJ2-5, with D perhaps matching TRBD2 (5 bases). Trimming pared 4 bases from V and 1 base from J, leaving 11 bases between. The CDR3 totals 14 residues. CDR1 is SGHRS and CDR2 is YFSETQ in the germline V gene. Written as DNA, the CDR3 is TGCGCCAGCAGCCCTGGAGGTACCCAAGAGACCCAGTACTTC. This gives the protein CASSPGGTQETQYF.

The V call is TRBV5-1, the J call TRBJ2-5; tentative D call: TRBD2 (5 bases). Germline V gene sequence: CDR1 SGHRS, CDR2 YFSETQ. Trimming removed 0 bases at V and 1 base at J, with 13 bases between. There are 16 residues in the CDR3. CDR3 sequence (DNA): TGCGCCAGCAGCTTGGGGCGGGCTAGCACCCAAGAGACCCAGTACTTC. Translation gives CASSLGRASTQETQYF.

The genes are TRBV2 and TRBJ2-3; D uncertain. CDR1 is SNHLY and CDR2 is FYNNEI in the germline V gene. Trimming removed 1 base at V and 7 bases at J, with 3 bases between. The CDR3 covers 11 residues. The CDR3 loop is CASSEGYTQYF. CDR3 DNA sequence: TGTGCCAGCAGTGAAGGATATACGCAGTATTTT.

This clonotype was recorded a few times. This chain links TRBV10-3 with TRBJ2-7; 7 bases align to TRBD1. Trimming cost V 5 bases and J 0 bases; bases outside gene matches: 1. The germline V gene has CDR1 ENHRY and CDR2 SYGVKD. The CDR3 is made up of 13 amino acids. The CDR3: CAISPGGSYEQYV. The CDR3, as DNA: TGTGCCATCAGTCCAGGGGGCTCCTACGAGCAGTACGTC.

This clonotype was observed a few times. The V gene is TRBV12-3 or TRBV12-4, the J gene TRBJ2-7; D is perhaps TRBD1 (6 bases). Trimming removed 4 bases from V and 3 bases from J, with 13 bases in between. The CDR3 extends over 14 amino acids. The CDR3 nucleotides read TGTGCCAGCAGTTCAAGGGGGTTCGACTACGAGCAGTACTTC. Residues: CASSSRGFDYEQYF.

This clonotype was counted a few times. This chain uses TRBV9 with TRBJ2-7; 9 nucleotides align to TRBD2. V shed 4 bases, J shed 4 bases, and the junction held 6 bases outside the gene matches. The germline gives CDR1 SGDLS, CDR2 YYNGEE. The CDR3 loop spans 14 amino acids. The CDR3 here is CASSISGSGYEQYF. For the CDR3, the DNA is TGTGCCAGCAGCATTAGCGGGAGTGGGTACGAGCAGTACTTC. The whole variable domain, filled in from reference TRBV9 and TRBJ2-7, reads DSGVTQTPKHLITATGQRVTLRCSPRSGDLSVYWYQQSLDQGLQFLIQYYNGEERAKGNILERFSAQQFPDLHSELNLSSLELGDSALYFCASSISGSGYEQYFGPGTRLTVT.

V is TRBV7-9 and J is TRBJ1-2; D may be TRBD1 (5 bases). Germline loops: CDR1 SEHNR, CDR2 FQNEAQ (reference sequence). This CDR3 region has 14 residues. V lost 2 bases and J lost 6, with 13 bases in between. The CDR3 bases are TGTGCCAGCAGCTTATCTCGGGGGAATGATGGCTACACCTTC. This encodes CASSLSRGNDGYTF. Together with reference TRBV7-9 and TRBJ1-2, the CDR3 gives the full variable domain: DTGVSQNPRHKITKRGQNVTFRCDPISEHNRLYWYRQTLGQGPEFLTYFQNEAQLEKSRLLSDRFSAERPKGSFSTLEIQRTEQGDSAMYLCASSLSRGNDGYTFGSGTRLTVV.

In this sample, this clonotype turned up a few times. V is TRBV10-3 and J is TRBJ2-7; 8 bases fit TRBD1. Germline lookup yields CDR1 ENHRY and CDR2 SYGVKD. The ends lost 5 bases at V and 5 bases at J; junction bases unmatched: 8. The CDR3 contains 14 residues. The CDR3 nucleotides are TGTGCCATCAGTCTGACAGGGGATGTCAACGAGCAGTACTTC. As protein: CAISLTGDVNEQYF.

This clonotype has more than one count but fewer than ten. The chain joins TRBV6-5 to TRBJ2-7; 10 positions agree with TRBD1. Germline V gene data show CDR1 as MNHEY and CDR2 as SVGAGI. After removal of 7 bases from V and 3 bases from J, the junction contained 6 bases not matched to a gene. The CDR3 is made up of 14 amino acids. As DNA, the CDR3 is TGTGCCAGCATTAACCGGGACAGGGGCTACGAGCAGTACGTC. The encoded protein is CASINRDRGYEQYV.

In its sample, this clonotype was seen a few times. The chain has TRBV5-1 and TRBJ2-7, with 16 bases identical to TRBD2. The V segment lost 3 bases and the J segment 6 bases; nucleotides outside the gene matches: 12. The CDR3 runs 18 residues. Germline CDR1 reads SGHRS; CDR2 reads YFSETQ. The chain's CDR3 is CASSSGTSGRVGLGEQYF. In DNA, the CDR3 is TGCGCCAGCAGCTCCGGGACTAGCGGGAGGGTTGGGCTCGGCGAGCAGTACTTC.

This sequence joins TRBV29-1 and TRBJ1-2, with TRBD1 matching 9 bases. The CDR3 sequence is 11 residues long. J lost 8 bases, V lost 6 bases, and 4 bases had no gene match. Germline CDR1 is SQVTM and CDR2 is ANQGSEA. The CDR3 coding sequence is TGCAGCGTACAGGGGGCGCGGGGCTACACCTTC. It specifies CSVQGARGYTF.

This clonotype was counted only a few times. J is TRBJ2-1 and V is TRBV7-9; D unresolved. The V end was cut by 1 base, the J end by 9 bases, with 10 bases between. The CDR3 has 13 amino acids. The V gene's germline CDR1 is SEHNR and CDR2 FQNEAQ (reference sequence). The CDR3 DNA is TGTGCCAGCAGCTTAGACTACTGGGCTGAGCAGTTCTTC. This gives the protein CASSLDYWAEQFF.

This chain connects TRBV5-6 to TRBJ2-7, with 13 bases aligning to TRBD2. V was pared by 1 base and J by 4 bases, with 5 bases of the junction left unmatched. Germline V gene lookup returns CDR1 SGHDT and CDR2 YYEEEE. This CDR3 spans 16 amino acids. The CDR3 sequence: CASSLKGTSGKYEQYF. CDR3 in DNA: TGTGCCAGCAGCTTGAAGGGGACTAGCGGGAAGTACGAGCAGTACTTC.

This chain joins TRBV6-6 and TRBJ1-4; unclear D gene. V lost 4 bases, J lost 12 bases, and 9 bases lay in between. The CDR3 loop spans 11 amino acids. Germline lookup yields CDR1 MNHNY and CDR2 SVGAGI (reference sequence). The CDR3: CASSSRAELFF. DNA of the CDR3: TGTGCCAGCAGTTCTAGGGCGGAACTGTTTTTT.

The V and J genes are TRBV20-1 and TRBJ2-1; 8 positions match TRBD2. The ends lost 3 bases at V and 9 bases at J; junction bases unmatched: 7. CDR1 is DFQATT, CDR2 SNEGSKA, per germline (reference sequence). The CDR3 has 13 amino acids. The CDR3 region has the DNA TGCAGTGCTAGTACGGGAGGGGGGGGTGAGCAGTTCTTC. Residues: CSASTGGGGEQFF.

The chain recombines TRBV10-3 with TRBJ2-3; D remains unclear. Germline V lookup: CDR1 ENHRY, CDR2 SYGVKD. Trimming removed 5 bases at V and 2 bases at J, with 11 bases between. The CDR3 has 14 amino acids. CDR3 bases: TGTGCCATCAGTCAGACTGGAGACACAGATACGCAGTATTTT. This sequence encodes CAISQTGDTDTQYF.

The chain couples TRBV2 to TRBJ2-3; TRBD1 matches at 10 bases. J was trimmed by 8 bases and V by 6 bases; bases with no gene match: 5. The CDR3 is 13 amino acids. Germline V CDR1 and CDR2: SNHLY, FYNNEI. The CDR3 sequence is CASSGTGAGTQYF. In DNA form, the CDR3 reads TGTGCCAGCAGCGGGACAGGGGCGGGTACGCAGTATTTT.

This clonotype was counted a few times. The V gene is TRBV6-1, the J gene TRBJ1-6; D call uncertain. Trimming took 6 bases from V and 4 from J, leaving 16 bases between them. The V gene's germline CDR1 is MNHNS and CDR2 SASEGT. The CDR3 covers 16 residues. CDR3 region: CASSRTGSLYNSPLHF. The CDR3 DNA sequence: TGTGCCAGCAGCCGGACTGGATCACTGTATAATTCACCCCTCCACTTT.

V is TRBV13 and J is TRBJ2-4; the D gene is possibly TRBD2 (5 bases). This CDR3 is built from 13 residues. Trimming cost V 6 bases and J 8 bases, with 14 bases left between them. The germline CDR1 and CDR2 sequences are PRHDT and FYEKMQ (reference sequence). The CDR3 DNA reads TGTGCCAGCAGGCACTCGGAGAGGGACATTCAGTACTTC. The encoded protein is CASRHSERDIQYF.

This clonotype was observed at least ten times. The genes are TRBV29-1 and TRBJ2-1; the match to TRBD2 covers 9 bases. This CDR3 region has 13 residues. Trimming at V came to 7 bases and at J to 3 bases, leaving 4 bases not matched to a gene. Germline CDR1 reads SQVTM; CDR2 reads ANQGSEA. In DNA form, the CDR3 reads TGCAGCGCGGGGACTAGCTACTACAATGAGCAGTTCTTC. It yields the protein CSAGTSYYNEQFF.

This clonotype was detected a few times. The rearrangement joins TRBV5-1 to TRBJ2-1; 8 bases are a match to TRBD2. The CDR3 spans 14 residues. Trimming took 3 bases from V and 5 from J; bases not matched to a gene: 4. Germline V gives CDR1 SGHRS, CDR2 YFSETQ. The CDR3 loop reads CASSSGGGHNEQFF. DNA for the CDR3: TGCGCCAGCAGCTCGGGCGGGGGGCACAATGAGCAGTTCTTC.

This chain uses TRBV11-3 with TRBJ2-2, with 10 positions matching TRBD1. The ends lost 1 base at V and 3 bases at J; junction bases unmatched: 5. The V gene's germline CDR1 is SGHNT and CDR2 YENEEA. CDR3 length: 17 amino acids. The CDR3 protein is CASSLARGTGDTGELFF. The CDR3 DNA reads TGTGCCAGCAGCTTAGCCCGAGGGACAGGGGACACCGGGGAGCTGTTTTTT.

This clonotype has just a few counts. V gene TRBV29-1 combines with J gene TRBJ2-2, with D possibly matching TRBD2 (6 bases). Germline lookup yields CDR1 SQVTM and CDR2 ANQGSEA. The length of the CDR3 is 14 residues. V was shortened by 4 bases and J by 5 bases, with 14 bases between the two germline ends. CDR3 sequence reads: CSVGTQRVTGELFF. The CDR3 region has the DNA TGCAGCGTTGGAACCCAGCGGGTGACCGGGGAGCTGTTTTTT.

This chain connects TRBV4-1 to TRBJ2-7; D ambiguous. The CDR3 has 13 amino acids. Germline V gives CDR1 MGHRA, CDR2 YSYEKL. Between the trimmed V and J ends, which lost 4 bases and 4 bases, there was a span of 11 bases. The CDR3 loop is CASSRVPDYEQYF. The CDR3 DNA reads as TGCGCCAGCAGCCGGGTACCGGATTACGAGCAGTACTTC.

V usage is TRBV20-1 and J usage is TRBJ2-3, with 7 nucleotides matching TRBD2. This CDR3 has 15 residues. The V and J ends lost 3 bases and 4 bases, in that order; junction bases with no gene match: 10. CDR1 DFQATT and CDR2 SNEGSKA come from the germline V gene (reference sequence). The CDR3 here is CSASRAGFPPDTQYF. The CDR3 DNA follows: TGCAGTGCTAGTCGAGCGGGATTTCCTCCAGATACGCAGTATTTT.

This clonotype occurred a few times. This sequence joins TRBV6-2 or TRBV6-3 and TRBJ2-5; D is possibly TRBD1 (6 bases). This CDR3 comprises 14 residues. Trimming removed 5 bases from V and 5 bases from J, with 15 bases in between. Per the germline V gene, CDR1 is MNHEY and CDR2 is SVGEGT. DNA for the CDR3: TGTGCCAGCAGTAGAGGGGGAACGGCGGAGACCCAGTACTTC. Protein product: CASSRGGTAETQYF.

This clonotype was counted a few times. The chain carries TRBV6-1 and TRBJ2-1; maybe TRBD1 (5 bases). Germline V lookup: CDR1 MNHNS, CDR2 SASEGT. V was cut by 7 bases and J by 0 bases, with 13 bases left in between. The CDR3 contains 15 residues. The CDR3 protein is CASTRQSLSYNEQFF. CDR3 coding DNA: TGTGCCAGCACCAGACAGAGTCTCTCCTACAATGAGCAGTTCTTC.

The rearrangement uses TRBV29-1 and TRBJ2-7; D is tentatively TRBD1 or TRBD2 (7 bases each). This CDR3 is 16 amino acids long. CDR1 is SQVTM, CDR2 ANQGSEA, per germline. Between the trimmed V and J ends, which lost 6 bases and 4 bases, there was a span of 25 bases. CDR3 DNA: TGCAGCGTCAAGACGATGGGCAGGGGGGGGGCGTACGAGCAGTACTTC. Its protein product is CSVKTMGRGGAYEQYF.

CDR3 protein: CASSVQGVANTGELFF. For the CDR3, the DNA is TGTGCCAGCAGCGTACAGGGGGTCGCGAACACCGGGGAGCTGTTTTTT. The chain recombines TRBV4-2 with TRBJ2-2, with TRBD1 identical over 8 bases. Germline V gene lookup returns CDR1 LGHNA and CDR2 YNFKEQ. The CDR3 has 16 residues. Trimming took 5 bases from V and 0 from J; bases not matched to a gene: 5.

In this sample, this clonotype turned up a few times. The chain joins TRBV7-2 to TRBJ2-7, with D uncertain. The germline V gene has CDR1 SGHTA and CDR2 FQGNSA. The CDR3 length is 13 residues. The V end lost 2 bases, the J end lost 3 bases, and 8 bases lay between the germline ends. The chain's CDR3 is CASSLSNLYEQYF. The CDR3 nucleotides are TGTGCCAGCAGCTTATCAAATCTCTACGAGCAGTACTTC.

This clonotype was picked up a small number of times. The V and J genes are TRBV29-1 and TRBJ2-7; D could derive from TRBD1 or TRBD2 (5 bases each). V lost 5 bases to trimming and J lost 7 bases, with 15 bases between them. Germline lookup yields CDR1 SQVTM and CDR2 ANQGSEA. The CDR3 length is 12 residues. CDR3 in amino acids: CSVSAGTGEQYF. For the CDR3, the DNA is TGCAGCGTTTCGGCAGGGACGGGGGAGCAGTACTTC.